The clone carrying this T cell receptor beta chain has only a few counts. Antigen specificity is unknown. TCRdb re-called the reads through MiXCR, storing one row per CDR3 protein. The table records 680,000 or so distinct CDR3 sequences, roughly 30% of them present only once. Germline V gene lookup returns CDR1 SGHVT and CDR2 SQSDAQ. The length of the CDR3 is 11 residues. V was shortened by 5 bases and J by 9 bases, with 7 bases between the two germline ends. The data belong to a study of T cell repertoires in cytomegalovirus infection. Study-level findings and limits: Ex vivo, HLA-C-restricted CMV-specific TCR beta clonotypes prevailed over the rest of the response.

The input for sequencing was cultured PBMCs, taken from culture after CMV antigen stimulation. This chain connects TRBV7-4 to TRBJ2-2; D call uncertain. The clonotype was recovered from a human donor in good health (CMV status not recorded). Some clones in this sample may be carry-over from other donors' samples. The CDR3 is CASSQGRELFF. CDR3 in DNA: TGTGCCAGCAGCCAAGGACGGGAGCTGTTTTTT.